These 31 T cell receptor beta chains originate from one sample sequenced in a study of neurological immune-mediated disorders. Time point here: longitudinal time-point 1 (baseline). Via MiXCR, TCRdb re-called the 5' RACE reads, giving one row per CDR3 protein. The sample has 70,000 to 75,000 distinct CDR3 sequences, roughly 13% seen once. Sequencing used PBMCs. These receptor sequences come from a female donor with HTLV-1-associated myelopathy (HAM/TSP).

This clonotype was found many times. Possible read error: a much larger clone is one base away. The V gene is TRBV10-2, the J gene TRBJ2-7; D might be TRBD1 (6 bases). The CDR3 length is 11 residues. In germline, CDR1 is WSHSY, CDR2 SAAADI. The V end was cut by 6 bases, the J end by 3 bases, with 6 bases between. CDR3 in amino acids: CASRQGYEQYF. CDR3 bases: TGCGCCAGCAGACAGGGCTACGAGCAGTACTTC.

In regard to this clonotype: At one boundary the junction diverges from the germline segment, which might be a read error. The chain couples TRBV20-1 to TRBJ2-5; 11 bases fit TRBD1. Germline V gene sequence: CDR1 DFQATT, CDR2 SNEGSKA (reference sequence). This CDR3 is built from 13 residues. The CDR3 loop is CSAGTGGRETQYF. The CDR3 DNA reads TGTAGTGCTGGGACAGGGGGGAGGGAGACCCAGTACTTC.

The chain is built from TRBV5-1 and TRBJ2-1; 10 bases agree with TRBD2. The CDR3 extends over 19 amino acids. The germline V gene has CDR1 SGHRS and CDR2 YFSETQ. V lost 4 bases to trimming and J lost 0 bases; unmatched junction nucleotides: 13. The CDR3 nucleotides are TGCGCCAGCAGCCATTCTAGCGGGGGACCAGCAAACTCCTACAATGAGCAGTTCTTC. Its protein product is CASSHSSGGPANSYNEQFF.

This clonotype was recorded many times. The chain couples TRBV21-1 to TRBJ2-3; the D call in the table, TRBD2, was not verified against the DNA. TRBV21-1 is listed as a pseudogene. This CDR3 contains 15 residues. This CDR3 reads CASSQLAGSTDTQYF. As DNA, the CDR3 is TGTGCCAGCAGCCAACTAGCGGGGTCCACAGATACGCAGTATTTT.

This clonotype appeared many times. CDR3 sequence: CASSSTLKQGLPYEQYF. The CDR3 DNA reads as TGCGCCAGCAGCTCGACCTTAAAACAGGGATTACCCTACGAGCAGTACTTC. This rearrangement joins TRBV5-1 to TRBJ2-7, with TRBD1 as a possible D gene (6 bases). The germline V gene encodes CDR1 SGHRS and CDR2 YFSETQ. The V gene lost 3 bases and the J gene lost 2 bases, with 21 bases spanning the gap. CDR3 length equals 17 residues.

This clonotype was seen repeatedly, ten times or more. This chain connects TRBV4-3 to TRBJ1-2, with D possibly matching TRBD1 (6 bases). Trimming removed 0 bases from V and 0 bases from J, with 11 bases in between. Germline values: CDR1 LGHNA, CDR2 YSLEER. This CDR3 spans 16 amino acids. CDR3 bases: TGCGCCAGCAGCCAAGATAGGGGGACCTCTAACTATGGCTACACCTTC. Translating gives CASSQDRGTSNYGYTF.

This clonotype was counted many times. CDR3 protein: CASSLSIPTEQYF. CDR3 sequence (DNA): TGTGCCAGCAGCTTGTCGATCCCTACCGAGCAGTACTTC. The chain employs TRBV5-6 and TRBJ2-7, with unresolved D. Trimming took 1 base from V and 6 from J, leaving 11 bases between them. The CDR3 spans 13 residues. Germline V lookup: CDR1 SGHDT, CDR2 YYEEEE.

This clonotype was seen many times. J is TRBJ2-1 and V is TRBV7-2; a possible D gene is TRBD2 (7 bases). The V and J ends lost 1 base and 4 bases respectively, with 14 bases between them. The CDR3 runs 16 residues. The germline V gene encodes CDR1 SGHTA and CDR2 FQGNSA. The CDR3 protein is CASSLDRGASYNEQFF. The CDR3 DNA is TGTGCCAGCAGCTTAGACCGGGGGGCCTCGTACAATGAGCAGTTCTTC.

This clonotype was recorded at least ten times. CDR3 amino acids: CASRLQGATRRNTEAFF. The CDR3 DNA reads as TGTGCCAGCAGGTTACAGGGGGCAACCAGAAGGAACACTGAAGCTTTCTTT. The chain combines TRBV28 with TRBJ1-1, with 9 bases fitting TRBD1. Germline CDR1 and CDR2: MDHEN and SYDVKM. V was clipped by 6 bases and J by 1 base; unmatched bases: 12. This CDR3 region has 17 residues.

With respect to this clonotype: One junction end does not reproduce the germline sequence, and a read error may be involved. The chain employs TRBV5-1 and TRBJ1-4; TRBD1 agrees at 9 bases. The CDR3 runs 16 residues. CDR1 and CDR2 from the germline V gene are SGHRS and YFSETQ. The CDR3 loop is CASSLLQGARNENLFF. The CDR3 bases are TGCGCCAGCAGCCTCCTACAGGGGGCTAGGAATGAAAATCTGTTTTTT.

This clonotype was recorded many times. The rearrangement joins TRBV5-5 to TRBJ2-4; unclear D gene. V lost 5 bases and J 2 bases, leaving 17 bases between the germline ends. CDR1 is SGHKS and CDR2 is YYEKEE in the germline V gene (reference sequence). The CDR3 is 16 amino acids. The CDR3 protein is CASSPFGTEPKNIQYF. CDR3 sequence (DNA): TGTGCCAGCAGTCCTTTTGGTACCGAGCCCAAAAACATTCAGTACTTC. Based on the CDR3 plus reference TRBV5-5 and TRBJ2-4, the full variable domain is DAGVTQSPTHLIKTRGQQVTLRCSPISGHKSVSWYQQVLGQGPQFIFQYYEKEERGRGNFPDRFSARQFPNYSSELNVNALLLGDSALYLCASSPFGTEPKNIQYFGAGTRLSVL.

This clonotype was seen repeatedly, ten times or more. This chain joins TRBV5-1 and TRBJ1-2; TRBD1 aligns across 9 bases. The length of the CDR3 is 18 residues. Germline CDR1 SGHRS, CDR2 YFSETQ. V was pared by 0 bases and J by 5 bases, with 14 bases of the junction left unmatched. CDR3 bases: TGCGCCAGCAGCTTGGGCCTCTTGAACAGGGGGCCTAGGTATGGCTACACCTTC. This gives the protein CASSLGLLNRGPRYGYTF.

This clonotype showed up many times. The chain combines TRBV5-1 with TRBJ2-5; 8 nucleotides match TRBD1. CDR1 is SGHRS and CDR2 is YFSETQ in the germline V gene. Trimming at V came to 5 bases and at J to 1 base, leaving 7 bases not matched to a gene. This CDR3 is 15 amino acids long. In DNA form, the CDR3 reads TGCGCCAGCAGTAGTGGACAGGGAATCCAAGAGACCCAGTACTTC. This encodes CASSSGQGIQETQYF.

This clonotype has ten or more counts. The J gene is TRBJ2-5, the V gene TRBV20-1; perhaps TRBD1 as D (6 bases). This CDR3 is 14 amino acids long. The V gene's germline CDR1 is DFQATT and CDR2 SNEGSKA (reference sequence). V lost 3 bases and J 4 bases, leaving 15 bases between the germline ends. As DNA, the CDR3 is TGCAGTGCTAGCCCCTTAGGCAGGGGAGAGACCCAGTACTTC. Translating gives CSASPLGRGETQYF.

This clonotype was recorded at least ten times. The chain links TRBV27 to TRBJ1-1; the match to TRBD1 covers 9 bases. After removal of 3 bases from V and 4 bases from J, the junction contained 6 bases not matched to a gene. The CDR3 runs to 15 residues. Per the germline V gene, CDR1 is MNHEY and CDR2 is SMNVEV (reference sequence). In DNA, the CDR3 is TGTGCCAGCAGTTTCGCGACAGGGGGGGGCACTGAAGCTTTCTTT. Its translation is CASSFATGGGTEAFF.

At least ten counts were recorded for this clonotype. The chain couples TRBV5-1 to TRBJ2-7; 7 nucleotides align to TRBD1. Germline V gene data show CDR1 as SGHRS and CDR2 as YFSETQ. The CDR3 has 15 amino acids. Trimming cost V 5 bases and J 3 bases; bases outside gene matches: 11. CDR3 protein: CASRVSGTDHYEQYF. Written as DNA, the CDR3 is TGCGCCAGCAGAGTTTCCGGGACAGACCACTACGAGCAGTACTTC.

This clonotype was detected only a few times. V and J are TRBV20-1 and TRBJ1-4; 9 bases fit TRBD1. The CDR3 length is 14 residues. J gave up 7 bases and V 4 bases, and 7 bases lay outside the gene matches. CDR1 DFQATT and CDR2 SNEGSKA come from the germline V gene (reference sequence). The CDR3 protein is CSATYRGQIEKLFF. For the CDR3, the DNA is TGCAGTGCTACTTACAGGGGGCAGATTGAAAAACTGTTTTTT.

The rearrangement uses TRBV2 and TRBJ1-6; a weak D match, TRBD1 (5 bases). V was cut by 3 bases and J by 8 bases, with 11 bases left in between. Germline V gene data show CDR1 as SNHLY and CDR2 as FYNNEI. The CDR3 has 14 residues. The CDR3: CASSEGRVYSPLHF. The CDR3 nucleotides read TGTGCCAGCAGTGAGGGCAGGGTCTATTCACCCCTCCACTTT.

This clonotype has more than one count but fewer than ten. The V call is TRBV11-2, the J call TRBJ2-7; D ambiguous. Germline values: CDR1 SGHAT, CDR2 FQNNGV. This CDR3 has 15 residues. V lost 2 bases to trimming and J lost 0 bases, with 11 bases between them. This CDR3 reads CASSLLVGYSYEQYF. The CDR3 DNA is TGTGCCAGCAGCTTATTGGTTGGATACTCCTACGAGCAGTACTTC.

The table lists this clonotype with many counts. CDR3: CASSSDTQYF. CDR3 bases: TGTGCCAGCAGCTCAGATACGCAGTATTTT. This chain uses TRBV9 with TRBJ2-3; D not resolved. Germline lookup yields CDR1 SGDLS and CDR2 YYNGEE. Trimming removed 4 bases at V and 4 bases at J, with 1 base between. The CDR3 extends over 10 amino acids.

Comments on this clonotype: A much larger clone is a single base away; this may be a read error. The chain combines TRBV7-2 with TRBJ2-7; TRBD1 matches 7 bases. Germline V gives CDR1 SGHTA, CDR2 FQGNSA. This CDR3 is 15 amino acids long. This CDR3 is CASSLQGVIPYEHYF. In nucleotides, the CDR3 is TGTGCCAGCAGCTTGCAGGGGGTTATCCCCTACGAGCATTACTTC.

This clonotype was found many times. This chain connects TRBV20-1 to TRBJ2-1; 8 bases are shared with TRBD1. Trimming took 0 bases from V and 2 from J; bases not matched to a gene: 6. The CDR3 covers 16 residues. CDR1 is DFQATT and CDR2 is SNEGSKA in the germline V gene (reference sequence). The CDR3 here is CSARDLGQGTYNEQFF. In DNA, the CDR3 is TGCAGTGCTAGAGACCTAGGACAGGGCACCTACAATGAGCAGTTCTTC.

This clonotype occurred many times. This chain uses TRBV4-1 with TRBJ2-2, with 8 bases lining up with TRBD2. This CDR3 has 14 residues. The trim removed 4 bases at V and 5 bases at J, leaving 3 bases unmatched. Germline V gives CDR1 MGHRA, CDR2 YSYEKL. The CDR3 sequence: CASSLAGRTGELFF. The CDR3, as DNA: TGCGCCAGCAGCCTAGCGGGAAGGACCGGGGAGCTGTTTTTT.

This clonotype was counted ten times or more. This chain links TRBV20-1 with TRBJ2-5; D is tentatively TRBD1 or TRBD2 (6 bases each). CDR1 is DFQATT, CDR2 SNEGSKA, per germline (reference sequence). Trimming left V 5 bases short and J 1 base short, with 14 bases between. This CDR3 region has 14 residues. The CDR3 is CSASRGPRQETQYF. For the CDR3, the DNA is TGCAGTGCTTCCCGGGGGCCACGCCAAGAGACCCAGTACTTC.

This clonotype appeared many times. J is TRBJ2-7 and V is TRBV7-9, with D perhaps given as TRBD1 or TRBD2 (5 bases each). With 3 bases removed from V and 2 bases from J, the gap between germline ends came to 14 bases. From germline, CDR1 is SEHNR and CDR2 FQNEAQ (reference sequence). This CDR3 has 15 amino acids. CDR3 sequence: CASSLGDGATYEQYF. The DNA for the CDR3 is TGTGCCAGCAGCTTGGGCGACGGGGCTACCTACGAGCAGTACTTC.

This clonotype was observed a few times. The rearrangement joins TRBV9 to TRBJ2-1, with D possibly TRBD2 on 6 matching bases. The CDR3 has 15 residues. The V gene's germline CDR1 is SGDLS and CDR2 YYNGEE. Trimming removed 3 bases at V and 4 bases at J, with 14 bases between. This CDR3 is CASSAGGTFYNEQFF. CDR3 in DNA: TGTGCCAGCAGCGCCGGAGGGACTTTTTACAATGAGCAGTTCTTC.

This clonotype is classed as medium-sized (0.01 to 0.1%). The chain carries TRBV4-2 and TRBJ2-7; D unresolved. The CDR3 totals 12 residues. Germline-derived CDR1 and CDR2 are LGHNA and YNFKEQ. V was pared by 2 bases and J by 6 bases, with 8 bases between. The CDR3 nucleotides read TGTGCCAGCAGCCAATCGGGTTTCGAGCAGTACTTC. Residues: CASSQSGFEQYF.

The sample holds many counts of this clonotype. The chain recombines TRBV7-3 with TRBJ1-5; perhaps TRBD1 as D (5 bases). The V and J ends lost 5 bases and 2 bases respectively, with 13 bases between them. Germline V gene sequence: CDR1 SGHTA, CDR2 FQGTGA. This CDR3 contains 15 residues. CDR3: CASSLTREGNQPQHF. In DNA, the CDR3 is TGTGCCAGCAGCCTGACCAGGGAGGGCAATCAGCCCCAGCATTTT.

This clonotype has ten or more counts. This sequence joins TRBV7-2 and TRBJ2-6, with TRBD1 matching over 8 bases. Trimming cost V 0 bases and J 3 bases; bases outside gene matches: 7. Germline CDR1 reads SGHTA; CDR2 reads FQGNSA. The CDR3 sequence is 18 residues long. CDR3 sequence: CASSLAAGGRSGANVLTF. CDR3 in DNA: TGTGCCAGCAGCTTAGCAGCAGGGGGCAGGAGTGGGGCCAACGTCCTGACTTTC.

In this sample, this clonotype turned up many times. The CDR3 here is CASSSSFPDTQYF. The CDR3, as DNA: TGCGCCAGCAGCTCTAGCTTCCCAGATACGCAGTATTTT. The rearrangement joins TRBV5-1 to TRBJ2-3; the D gene is possibly TRBD2 (5 bases). Germline assignment: CDR1 SGHRS and CDR2 YFSETQ. Trimming removed 3 bases from V and 4 bases from J, with 9 bases in between. This CDR3 contains 13 residues.

This clonotype has ten or more counts. The V call is TRBV10-3, the J call TRBJ2-1; no firm D call. The CDR3 extends over 12 amino acids. CDR1 and CDR2 from the germline V gene are ENHRY and SYGVKD. Between the trimmed V and J ends, which lost 4 bases and 5 bases, there was a span of 6 bases. The CDR3 DNA follows: TGTGCCATCAGTGTAACAGACAATGAGCAGTTCTTC. It yields the protein CAISVTDNEQFF.